This paragraph covers one T cell receptor (beta chain) sequence. This clone appeared a single time. Its target antigen remains unknown. No clone much larger than this one lies a single base away; base qualities are absent. This record comes from a study of cytomegalovirus exposure and HLA in healthy donors (dated by TCRdb to 2016 to 2017). Regarding the complete study: According to an earlier analysis of 550 to 750 of the donors, 150 million to 200 million T cells yielded roughly 110 million unique TCR beta sequences and more than 250 Gb of sequence data. Donor age, sex, ethnicity and CMV serostatus were compiled alongside the repertoire data. Among some 400 genotyped donors of the cohort, an average of approximately 240,000 unique TCR beta nucleotide sequences were sequenced per donor, roughly a sixth of them non-productive. An earlier analysis of approximately 580 of the donors used high-throughput TCR beta sequencing to judge whether each TCR beta V gene segment behaved as functional or pseudogenic. Because of strong linkage in the cohort, a handful of DR-DQ haplotypes were treated as single units for association and clustering. The number of donors typed differed by locus, with roughly 620-640 for A, B, C, DRB1 and DQB1, around 500 for DQA1, 600 to 610 for DPA1, and some 450 for DPB1. The later analysis used no new phenotypic data to find candidate immune exposures, relying instead on TCR beta sequences and their occurrence across donors. Every repertoire in the discovery cohort had been generated on one and the same sequencing platform. Class I and class II HLA loci were covered by the typing at four-digit resolution. In a later analysis, previously published TCR beta repertoires from 600 to 850 donors were re-analyzed and high-resolution HLA genotyping was added so that TCR occurrence patterns could be studied. A later genetic analysis used genome-wide SNP genotypes for about 55% of the 666 donors, treating that subset as a discovery cohort. The genetic ancestry cluster associated with self-reported Caucasian donors included over 80% of the roughly 410 genotyped donors. The aim of the study was to test whether cataloging public T cell receptors could identify signatures of past pathogen exposure. The study combined high-throughput TCR immunosequencing, statistical association of individual TCRs with disease status, and machine learning to predict cytomegalovirus infection status. The T cell repertoires of under 750 subjects were profiled by immunosequencing and related to cytomegalovirus serostatus. A separate validation cohort of over a hundred different subjects was used in addition to the approximately 700-subject first cohort. An early release that covered some 640 HLA-typed donors contained approximately 290 gigabases of sequencing data and 75 million to 100 million unique TCR sequences. General study outcomes and caveats: Because counts were too low, under 20 rarely observed V segments, including chromosome 9 orphons, were left out of the earlier analysis of some 640 of the donors. Correlated functional status among segregating V segments might be attributable to linkage disequilibrium, but an unknown experimental factor could not be ruled out. A few of the identified cytomegalovirus-associated TCR beta chains were confirmed in vitro to be specific for cytomegalovirus antigens. Because HLA typing was unavailable for some donors at each locus, only the typed subset was used in association tests. A further reported finding was that TCR beta sequences accurately predicted the HLA-A and HLA-B alleles for most subjects in the first cohort. In this cohort, only TCR beta chains were sequenced, and detectable features were limited by the absence of alpha or paired-chain data. The presence/absence analyses assumed that sequencing depth was roughly uniform across donors, and that assumption may not be true. For the cohort, immune exposure information was limited to CMV serostatus. In a later analysis, several top co-occurrence clusters were reported to appear linked to parvovirus B19, influenza, CMV and Epstein-Barr virus. In a later genetic analysis, fewer N-insertions in productive TCRs were reported among donors in an Asian-associated ancestry cluster than the roughly 640-donor mean. The classifier was reported to diagnose cytomegalovirus status with high specificity and sensitivity in both the original and validation cohorts. In a later analysis, HLA-associated TCR beta chains were found to be more clonally expanded and to have lower generation probabilities than equally common non-associated chains. A later genetic analysis associated a missense DCLRE1C variant with V-gene and J-gene trimming of TCR beta chains, and an independent cohort replicated the association. Because the 87-base-pair reads could not distinguish some IMGT-functional V segments, including TRBV6-2 and TRBV6-3, those segments were excluded. Assigning TCR associations to individual alleles was difficult when HLA alleles, especially DR and DQ, strongly co-occurred. The authors suggested that the approach could potentially be extended to other disease states and immunological phenotypes. A total of roughly 160 TCR beta chains were listed by the study as associated with cytomegalovirus. Broadly in line with IMGT annotations, most TCR beta V segments showed up in productive rearrangements about 87% or about 30% of the time in an earlier analysis of 587 of the donors. At a false discovery rate of 0.05, a later analysis linked some 17,000 TCR beta sequences to specific HLA alleles. While some public TCRs were present in many individuals, most TCR sequences turned up only very rarely across donors. A group of highly shared sequence variants was considered likely to be a technical artifact of the sequencing pipeline. A later analysis found that most CMV-associated TCR beta chains appeared HLA-restricted, with HLA associations seemingly driven largely by CMV exposure. According to a later analysis, TCR association rates differed among HLA loci, with DRB1 alleles showing the most associated TCRs and HLA-C alleles showing the fewest.

The protocol used for the library was the immunoSEQ multiplex PCR assay. For the multiplex PCR, a mixture combining 60 forward primers for TCR Vbeta segments and 13 reverse primers for TCR Jbeta segments was used. A multiplex PCR assay on genomic DNA amplified the CDR3 region of rearranged TCR beta genes. The amplified TCR beta libraries were sequenced on the Illumina HiSeq System as 87-base-pair reads. As for the authors' bioinformatics: In a later analysis, roughly 80 million unique TCR beta chains were counted across the roughly 670 repertoires, and around 10 million of these chains were shared by at least two donors. Raw reads were error-corrected and collapsed into unique sequences by a nearest-neighbor algorithm in which closely related sequences were merged to remove PCR and sequencing errors. To assign V, D and J gene segments, CDR3 sequences were aligned to IMGT reference sequences. Each retained sequence needed at least a six-nucleotide match to both a V gene segment and a J gene segment. Rearrangements were classified as productive when the CDR3 lacked stop codons and remained in frame with V and J, and all other rearrangements were classified as non-productive. Following IMGT convention, CDR3 was defined as the stretch from the second conserved V-encoded cysteine up to the conserved J-encoded phenylalanine. Sequences without an unambiguous match to a single V gene segment were excluded from the earlier analysis of approximately 560 of the donors. In an earlier analysis of about 590 of the donors, a V segment was called functional when productive rearrangements were above 56.7%, and segregating when the standard deviation between donors exceeded 5%. To diagnose cytomegalovirus status from the catalog of TCR beta chain sequences, a statistical classification framework was built. In a later analysis, TCR nucleotide sequences were compared against IMGT/GENE-DB human TR gene sequences so that V and J genes could be assigned. In a later analysis, CDR3 sequences and most-parsimonious VDJ recombination scenarios were assigned using the TCRdist pipeline. A later analysis defined each TCR beta chain by its CDR3 amino acid sequence plus V-gene family, and excluded reads lacking a unique V-gene family. As a way to deal with suspected cross-contamination and a sequencing artifact, a later analysis dropped roughly 600 nucleotide sequences that were highly shared and had low generation probability. For each public chain, a later analysis derived a clonal expansion index from normalized ranks of inferred template counts within each repertoire. In a later analysis, generation probabilities were computed using a VDJ recombination model fitted to out-of-frame rearrangements, and the results were checked against IGoR. A later analysis scored TCR-TCR, TCR-HLA and TCR-CMV co-occurrence with hypergeometric tests, applying a repertoire-size bias correction to TCR pairs. In a later analysis, false discovery rates were estimated by permuting HLA or CMV assignments 20 times. In a later analysis, co-occurring TCRs were grouped using DBSCAN, with TCRdist sequence similarity added in when clustering inside HLA-allele-positive subsets. Repertoires with fewer than 30,000 or more than 120,000 public chains were left out of co-occurrence clustering, as were a few repertoires with anomalous nucleotide sharing. In TCRdb, the immuneACCESS table is reduced to in-frame sequences with V and J assigned. These tables do not hold every clone; where another copy was compared, an unresolved V gene accounts for under half, and the others remain unexplained. The V and J calls and clone size come from that table; D and trimming were worked out from the DNA. The sample table shows 100,000 to 150,000 clones, and approximately 80% are seen once. The top ten clonotypes cover roughly 11% of the sample.

Here V drops 1 base and J drops 6 bases, and the junction holds 5 bases not matched to any gene. The CDR3 spans 15 residues, from the cysteine through the phenylalanine. CDR3 DNA is the only sequence kept; it has 45 bases, read in frame from the first base. Sequences SSHAT (CDR1) and FNYEAQ (CDR2) are obtained from the germline V gene (reference sequence). In total, 600 or so healthy bone marrow donors made up the cohort. All cohort members were sampled while nominally healthy, although unrecorded immune exposures were likely present. The donor was CMV seropositive and was included in the group of 289 seropositive cohort members. A peripheral blood sample was collected from each donor, and TCR beta sequencing was performed on peripheral blood mononuclear cells. The Qiagen DNeasy Blood Extraction Kit was used to extract genomic DNA from the blood cell samples.

The sequence derives from a young man in good health and CMV-seropositive. The chain is assembled from TRBV7-7 and TRBJ2-3; TRBD1 lines up with 9 middle nucleotides. Sequencing was done on a sample of PBMCs. For the CDR3, the sequence is CASSLGDRVSDTQYF. The sequenced DNA: TGTGCCAGCAGCTTAGGGGACAGGGTATCCGATACGCAGTATTTT.